These T cell receptor beta chains were read from a single sample in a study of beta chain features in type 1 diabetes. Libraries were prepared by immunoSEQ multiplex PCR; TCRdb keeps only in-frame clonotypes and omits some of them. The sample includes about 60,000 clones, about 55% of them seen just once. The sequenced material came from Tregs from blood. Receptor source: a woman between 18 and 29 years old in good health. Each CDR3 is given with its conserved first and last residue. Fields, in order: J gene, clone size, V gene, D gene, CDR3 DNA, CDR3 protein. A D gene is named only where the DNA matches it firmly. Rows may omit the clone size; those that give it use once, few, many or a size class.

>TRBJ2-1|once|TRBV5-1|TRBD1
TGCGCCAGCAGCTTGGGACAGGGGAAATACAATGAGCAGTTCTTC
CASSLGQGKYNEQFF
>TRBJ1-1|-|TRBV7-2|-
TGTGCCAGCAGCTTAGGTCCAGGGAACACTGAAGCTTTCTTT
CASSLGPGNTEAFF
>TRBJ2-1|-|TRBV19|-
TGTGCCAGTAGTATAAGGTCGGTGCAGGCTGGGCAGTTCTTC
CASSIRSVQAGQFF
>TRBJ1-2|-|TRBV27|TRBD1
TGTGCCAGTAAGGACAGGGGCTATGGCTACACCTTC
CASKDRGYGYTF
>TRBJ1-2|-|TRBV5-1|-
TGCGCCAGCAGATCCCAGTCCGGAGATGGCTACACCTTC
CASRSQSGDGYTF
>TRBJ2-5|-|TRBV18|-
TGTGCCAGCTCACCCGGGGAGACCCAGTACTTC
CASSPGETQYF
>TRBJ2-7|-|TRBV5-1|-
TGCGCCAGCAGCCTCAACTGGGGCAACGAGCAGTACTTC
CASSLNWGNEQYF
>TRBJ2-2|few|TRBV7-2|-
TGTGCCAGCAGCTTAGGATTGAGGCGGGGGCGTAACACCGGGGAGCTGTTTTTT
CASSLGLRRGRNTGELFF
>TRBJ2-1|-|TRBV9|TRBD2
TGTGCCAGCAGCTTCGGGGGGGGTTACAATGAGCAGTTCTTC
CASSFGGGYNEQFF
>TRBJ2-1|-|TRBV2|-
TGTGCCAGCACCGGTCCTTACAATGAGCAGTTCTTC
CASTGPYNEQFF
>TRBJ1-5|once|TRBV7-2|-
TGTGCCAGCAGCTTAGTTGGGGAGCGGAATCAGCCCCAGCATTTT
CASSLVGERNQPQHF
>TRBJ2-5|-|TRBV23-1|-
TGCGCCAGCACCCCAGCGCAGGGGATCACTCCGGGGAAGACCCAGTACTTC
CASTPAQGITPGKTQYF
>TRBJ2-5|-|TRBV27|-
TGTGCCAGCAGTCAGGCGAGCATCCACGAGACCCAGTACTTC
CASSQASIHETQYF
>TRBJ2-5|once|TRBV6-1|TRBD2
TGTGCCACCCCCTCCGGGAGGGCCCGGGAGACCCAGTACTTC
CATPSGRARETQYF
>TRBJ2-3|-|TRBV19|TRBD2
TGTGCCTCGAAAGGTAGCGGGCATTACACAGATACGCAGTATTTT
CASKGSGHYTDTQYF
>TRBJ2-7|-|TRBV18|TRBD1
TGTGCCAGCTCTCCCGGGACAGGGGCAGGTAAAGAGCAGTACTTC
CASSPGTGAGKEQYF
>TRBJ2-2|few|TRBV5-1|-
TGCGCCAGCAGCGAGACAGCCACCGGGGAGCTGTTTTTT
CASSETATGELFF
>TRBJ1-2|-|TRBV19|-
TGTGCCAGTACGGACAAGCTTATCTATGGCTACACCTTC
CASTDKLIYGYTF
>TRBJ2-5|few|TRBV7-8|-
TGTGCCAGCAGCCTTAGCAGGGGAGAGACCCAGTACTTC
CASSLSRGETQYF
>TRBJ1-6|-|TRBV7-2|-
TGTGCCAGCAGCTTAGCAGGGAGGAGTATTTCACCCCTCCACTTT
CASSLAGRSISPLHF
>TRBJ2-1|-|TRBV7-2|TRBD2
TGTGCCAGCAGCCGCCGCGGACTAGCGGGGGGAGGGCAGTTCTTC
CASSRRGLAGGGQFF
>TRBJ1-1|-|TRBV2|-
TGTGCCAGCAACAAAGGGGGACCGGAGAACACTGAAGCTTTCTTT
CASNKGGPENTEAFF
>TRBJ2-1|-|TRBV27|TRBD1
TGTGCCAGCAGTTCACCGCGGGACAGGGCCAACAATGAGCAGTTCTTC
CASSSPRDRANNEQFF
>TRBJ2-3|-|TRBV10-2|TRBD1
TGCGCCAGCACCTCAGGGGGCCGCTCAGATACGCAGTATTTT
CASTSGGRSDTQYF
>TRBJ2-7|-|TRBV5-4|TRBD2
TGTGCCAGCACCCGATCTAGCGGGGAAATATACGAGCAGTACTTC
CASTRSSGEIYEQYF
>TRBJ2-5|few|TRBV7-8|-
TGTGCCAGCAGCTTTGGTCTAGTGAAGACCCAGTACTTC
CASSFGLVKTQYF
>TRBJ2-2|-|TRBV2|-
TGTGCCAGCAGCGGGGGCGGGGAGCTGTTTTTT
CASSGGGELFF
>TRBJ2-1|-|TRBV7-3|TRBD1
TGTGCCAGCAGCTTGGGACAGGGGGTAACGAATGAGCAGTTCTTC
CASSLGQGVTNEQFF
>TRBJ1-5|-|TRBV15|TRBD1
TGTGCCACCAGCAGAGGACGGGACAGGGGGTGGTGGAATCAGCCCCAGCATTTT
CATSRGRDRGWWNQPQHF
>TRBJ2-1|-|TRBV5-1|-
TGCGCCAGCAGCTTGGGTCAGTACAATGAGCAGTTCTTC
CASSLGQYNEQFF
>TRBJ2-3|-|TRBV11-3|TRBD2
TGTGCCAGCAGCTTGACCACGTCCCGGACTAGAGTCTTTGGAGATACGCAGTATTTT
CASSLTTSRTRVFGDTQYF
>TRBJ2-7|-|TRBV6-5|TRBD2
TGTGCCAGCAGAAGACTAGCGGGAGGGTACCACGAGCAGTACTTC
CASRRLAGGYHEQYF
>TRBJ2-3|-|TRBV7-2|-
TGTGCCAGCAGCTTAGTGTTGGCTGATACGCAGTATTTT
CASSLVLADTQYF
>TRBJ1-2|-|TRBV7-9|-
TGTGCCAGCAGCTACAATCTTAACTATGGCTACACCTTC
CASSYNLNYGYTF
>TRBJ1-2|-|TRBV27|-
TGTGCCAGCAGTGCGGAGGGTGGCTATGGCTACACCTTC
CASSAEGGYGYTF
>TRBJ2-3|once|TRBV7-2|-
TGTGCCAGCAGCGGGGCCACAGATACGCAGTATTTT
CASSGATDTQYF
>TRBJ2-7|-|TRBV5-4|TRBD2
TGTGCCAGCAGCTTGGATCTAGCGGCCTCCTACGAGCAGTACTTC
CASSLDLAASYEQYF
>TRBJ2-3|few|TRBV7-2|TRBD2
TGTGCCAGCAGTTACGGGTTAGCGGGGGGAAGAGGGTACACGCAGTATTTT
CASSYGLAGGRGYTQYF
>TRBJ2-4|-|TRBV4-1|-
TGCGCCAGCAGCCAAGTTCCCAGGGGAAACATTCAGTACTTC
CASSQVPRGNIQYF
>TRBJ2-5|-|TRBV5-1|-
TGCGCCAGCAGCTTCCAGGGCCAAGAGACCCAGTACTTC
CASSFQGQETQYF
>TRBJ2-2|-|TRBV29-1|-
TGCAGCGTCCGGGACACCGGGGAGCTGTTTTTT
CSVRDTGELFF
>TRBJ2-1|-|TRBV27|TRBD1
TGTGCCAGCAGTAGGTACAGGGGGCCCTACAATGAGCAGTTCTTC
CASSRYRGPYNEQFF
>TRBJ2-7|few|TRBV7-2|TRBD2
TGTGCCAGCAGCTTATTCGGGGGGGTCTCCTACGAGCAGTACTTC
CASSLFGGVSYEQYF
>TRBJ1-1|-|TRBV2|-
TGTGCCAGCAGTGAACGTAGTATGAACACTGAAGCTTTCTTT
CASSERSMNTEAFF
>TRBJ1-1|-|TRBV9|-
TGTGCCAGCAGCACGATAGAAAACACTGAAGCTTTCTTT
CASSTIENTEAFF
>TRBJ1-3|-|TRBV2|-
TGTGCTTCCTCTCGGGGGGGCGGTGGAAACACCATATATTTT
CASSRGGGGNTIYF
>TRBJ2-7|-|TRBV5-1|-
TGCGCCAGCAGCCCGCGCGGGCTCTCCTACGAGCAGTACTTC
CASSPRGLSYEQYF
>TRBJ2-1|-|TRBV2|-
TGTGCCAGCAAATTTTTACAGGGCACAAATGAGCAGTTCTTC
CASKFLQGTNEQFF
>TRBJ1-6|-|TRBV19|TRBD1
TGTGCCAGTAGTCCGGACAGGGAGGCGACCCTCCACTTT
CASSPDREATLHF
>TRBJ2-5|-|TRBV4-2|TRBD2
TGTGCCAGCAGCCAAGATGGCGGAACTAGCGGCCAAGAGACCCAGTACTTC
CASSQDGGTSGQETQYF
>TRBJ2-5|-|TRBV2|TRBD1
TGTGCCAGCAGCTTTAGGACAGGCCTCGAGACCCAGTACTTC
CASSFRTGLETQYF
>TRBJ2-7|-|TRBV6-1|TRBD1
TGTGCCATCGCGACAGGGGGGAACGAGCAGTACTTC
CAIATGGNEQYF
>TRBJ2-2|-|TRBV7-9|-
TGTGCCAGCAGCCAAGATGTAGGGGGCACCGGGGAGCTGTTTTTT
CASSQDVGGTGELFF
>TRBJ1-1|few|TRBV6-6|-
TGTGCCAGCAGTTACCGGGAGGGTAGGGCTTTCTTT
CASSYREGRAFF
>TRBJ2-1|-|TRBV9|TRBD2
TGTGCCAGCAGCCCCGGCGGGGGGAGCTCCTACAATGAGCAGTTCTTC
CASSPGGGSSYNEQFF
>TRBJ1-4|-|TRBV6-5|TRBD1
TGTGCCAGCAGTTACAACAGGGGTTGGACTAATGAAAAACTGTTTTTT
CASSYNRGWTNEKLFF
>TRBJ1-1|-|TRBV18|TRBD1
TGTGCCAGCTCACGGGACAGGGCCACTGAAGCTTTCTTT
CASSRDRATEAFF
>TRBJ2-7|-|TRBV2|-
TGTGCCAGCAGTGCCTGGCAGGGAGGGTACTTC
CASSAWQGGYF
>TRBJ1-2|-|TRBV7-8|-
TGTGCCAGCAGCCCCGACAGACAACTGGGCTACACCTTC
CASSPDRQLGYTF